The 17 T cell receptor beta chains listed next were all sequenced from one sample in a study of blood T cell repertoires in COVID-19. Sequencing was performed with immunoSEQ multiplex PCR; in TCRdb, only in-frame clones are kept and a portion is missing. The sample records 90,000 or so clones, approximately 85% being singletons. Sequencing input: peripheral blood. The origin of the receptors is a man between 45 and 60 years old with active COVID-19.

The chain is built from TRBV9 and TRBJ2-5, with 10 bases aligning to TRBD1. Germline-derived CDR1 and CDR2 are SGDLS and YYNGEE. V lost 2 bases, J lost 4 bases, and 11 bases stayed unmatched. CDR3 length: 17 amino acids. The CDR3 sequence is CASSVGMGDRGLETQYF. The CDR3 bases are TGTGCCAGCAGCGTTGGGATGGGGGACAGGGGTTTAGAGACCCAGTACTTC. Complete variable domain (other parts from reference TRBV9 and TRBJ2-5): DSGVTQTPKHLITATGQRVTLRCSPRSGDLSVYWYQQSLDQGLQFLIQYYNGEERAKGNILERFSAQQFPDLHSELNLSSLELGDSALYFCASSVGMGDRGLETQYFGPGTRLLVL.

The V gene is TRBV28, the J gene TRBJ1-6; D ambiguous. Germline CDR1 is MDHEN and CDR2 is SYDVKM. Trimming cost V 0 bases and J 7 bases, with 7 bases left between them. CDR3 length: 14 amino acids. CDR3 DNA sequence: TGTGCCAGCAGTTTATGGGGGAGGAATTCACCCCTCCACTTT. As protein: CASSLWGRNSPLHF.

This clone was found a few times. The V and J genes are TRBV18 and TRBJ2-6; D is undetermined. CDR3 length equals 15 residues. Trimming took 0 bases from V and 4 from J, leaving 7 bases between them. Germline V gene lookup returns CDR1 KGHSH and CDR2 LQKENI. CDR3 nucleotide sequence: TGTGCCAGCTCACCACCCGGGTTAGGGGCCAACGTCCTGACTTTC. Translated: CASSPPGLGANVLTF.

V is TRBV18 and J is TRBJ1-2; TRBD1 matches 7 bases. Losses at the gene ends were 2 bases for V and 4 bases for J; bases not matched to a gene: 7. CDR3 length equals 15 residues. The germline gives CDR1 KGHSH, CDR2 LQKENI. The CDR3 spells CASSPDRATTYGYTF. CDR3 coding DNA: TGTGCCAGCTCACCAGACAGGGCTACTACCTATGGCTACACCTTC.

The chain uses TRBV6-2 or TRBV6-3 and TRBJ2-3, with D unresolved. The CDR3 has 15 amino acids. CDR1 and CDR2 (germline): MNHEY, SVGEGT. Trimming took off 1 base at V and 0 bases at J, with 8 bases between the two ends. The CDR3 nucleotides are TGTGCCAGCAGTTACTGGAAGAGGAGCACAGATACGCAGTATTTT. It yields the protein CASSYWKRSTDTQYF.

The J gene is TRBJ2-5, the V gene TRBV15, with D possibly TRBD2 on 5 matching bases. The V gene lost 5 bases and the J gene lost 2 bases, with 9 bases spanning the gap. The CDR3 has 13 amino acids. Germline V gene data show CDR1 as LNHNV and CDR2 as YYDKDF (reference sequence). The CDR3 reads CATSDRDQETQYF. The CDR3 bases are TGTGCCACCAGCGACCGGGATCAAGAGACCCAGTACTTC.

CDR3 amino acids: CASSSPAYEQYF. The DNA for the CDR3 is TGTGCCAGCAGCTCCCCCGCCTACGAGCAGTACTTC. The rearrangement joins TRBV7-3 to TRBJ2-7; D not certain. This CDR3 contains 12 residues. Germline V gene lookup returns CDR1 SGHTA and CDR2 FQGTGA. V lost 4 bases and J 2 bases, leaving 6 bases between the germline ends.

The chain couples TRBV7-8 to TRBJ2-2, with D uncertain. The V end was cut by 6 bases, the J end by 5 bases, with 10 bases between. The CDR3 has 13 residues. Germline V CDR1 and CDR2: SGHVS, FQNEAQ. The CDR3 coding sequence is TGTGCCAGCAGTTCGGGTAGAACCGGGGAGCTGTTTTTT. The encoded protein is CASSSGRTGELFF.

This chain links TRBV6-4 with TRBJ1-6, with a weak D call TRBD1 (6 bases). The V end lost 4 bases, the J end lost 3 bases, and 13 bases lay between the germline ends. CDR1 MRHNA and CDR2 SNTAGT come from the germline V gene. The CDR3 is made up of 16 amino acids. The DNA for the CDR3 is TGTGCCAGCAGTGCTTCAACAGGGAACTATAATTCACCCCTCCACTTT. Residues: CASSASTGNYNSPLHF.

This rearrangement joins TRBV6-4 to TRBJ1-2; the D gene is possibly TRBD1 (5 bases). The germline CDR1 and CDR2 sequences are MRHNA and SNTAGT. This CDR3 comprises 15 residues. Trimming stripped 6 bases from V and 2 bases from J, with 16 bases between. The CDR3 region has the DNA TGTGCCAGCAGGGGGGACTGGAGGGGCAACTATGGCTACACCTTC. It yields the protein CASRGDWRGNYGYTF.

This rearrangement joins TRBV2 to TRBJ2-7, with 7 bases fitting TRBD1. Losses at the gene ends were 5 bases for V and 6 bases for J; bases not matched to a gene: 10. CDR3 length: 14 residues. The V gene's germline CDR1 is SNHLY and CDR2 FYNNEI. CDR3 in DNA: TGTGCCAGCAGTCCTCCGCCACAGGGGATCGAGCAGTACTTC. Protein: CASSPPPQGIEQYF.

This clone has more than one count but fewer than ten. The chain carries TRBV19 and TRBJ2-2, with TRBD1 identical over 8 bases. Germline V gene lookup returns CDR1 LNHDA and CDR2 SQIVND (reference sequence). Germline trimming cut 8 bases from V and 10 bases from J; bases unmatched to any gene: 15. This CDR3 contains 15 residues. The CDR3 is CASDKGQDRRTELFF. The CDR3, as DNA: TGTGCCAGTGATAAGGGACAGGACAGACGAACGGAGCTGTTTTTT.

This chain links TRBV5-1 with TRBJ1-5; possibly TRBD1 for D (5 bases). The germline gives CDR1 SGHRS, CDR2 YFSETQ. The CDR3 contains 14 residues. Deletions cut 0 bases from V and 7 bases from J, with 11 bases between. The CDR3 is CASSLEGFGQPQHF. CDR3 nucleotide sequence: TGCGCCAGCAGCTTGGAGGGGTTCGGGCAGCCCCAGCATTTT.

CDR3 region: CASSVGTGPMGETQYF. In nucleotides, the CDR3 is TGCGCCAGCAGCGTGGGGACAGGGCCGATGGGGGAGACCCAGTACTTC. The chain is built from TRBV5-1 and TRBJ2-5, with 9 bases identical to TRBD1. Germline CDR1 SGHRS, CDR2 YFSETQ. This CDR3 comprises 16 residues. The V gene end was trimmed by 4 bases and the J gene end by 5 bases; junction bases not matched to a gene: 12. Together with reference TRBV5-1 and TRBJ2-5, the CDR3 gives the full variable domain: KAGVTQTPRYLIKTRGQQVTLSCSPISGHRSVSWYQQTPGQGLQFLFEYFSETQRNKGNFPGRFSGRQFSNSRSEMNVSTLELGDSALYLCASSVGTGPMGETQYFGPGTRLLVL.

The V call is TRBV7-9, the J call TRBJ1-5; D is uncertain. The germline V and J ends were trimmed by 1 base and 5 bases, with 6 bases remaining between them. In germline, CDR1 is SEHNR, CDR2 FQNEAQ (reference sequence). This CDR3 comprises 13 residues. This chain's CDR3 is CASSLGGDQPQHF. For the CDR3, the DNA is TGTGCCAGCAGCTTAGGAGGAGATCAGCCCCAGCATTTT.

The chain carries TRBV27 and TRBJ2-7; 10 positions match TRBD2. Germline values: CDR1 MNHEY, CDR2 SMNVEV (reference sequence). The junction had 9 bases not matched to a gene; V was cut back by 4 bases and J by 3 bases. The CDR3 runs 16 residues. CDR3 amino acids: CASSSNKGLAIYEQYF. The CDR3 DNA follows: TGTGCCAGCAGTTCGAACAAGGGACTAGCGATCTACGAGCAGTACTTC.

This chain uses TRBV7-9 with TRBJ1-1, with 8 bases that match TRBD1. Trimming took 8 bases from V and 1 from J; bases not matched to a gene: 6. Germline V CDR1 and CDR2: SEHNR, FQNEAQ (reference sequence). The CDR3 has 14 residues. CDR3 sequence reads: CASRPGGSNTEAFF. CDR3 nucleotide sequence: TGTGCCAGCCGTCCAGGGGGCTCGAACACTGAAGCTTTCTTT.